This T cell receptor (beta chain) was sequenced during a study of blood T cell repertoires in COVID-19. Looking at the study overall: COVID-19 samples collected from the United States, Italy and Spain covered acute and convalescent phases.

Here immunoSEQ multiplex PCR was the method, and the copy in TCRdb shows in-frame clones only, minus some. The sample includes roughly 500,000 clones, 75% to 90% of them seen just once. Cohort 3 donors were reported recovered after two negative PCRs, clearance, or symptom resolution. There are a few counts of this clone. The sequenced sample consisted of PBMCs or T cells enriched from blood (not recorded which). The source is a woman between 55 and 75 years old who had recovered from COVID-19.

CDR3 bases: TGTGCCAGCAGCGGAGGGACAGGGGTAATCAACTATGGCTACACCTTC. Residues: CASSGGTGVINYGYTF. V usage is TRBV7-9 and J usage is TRBJ1-2, with 10 bases matching TRBD1. Germline values: CDR1 SEHNR, CDR2 FQNEAQ (reference sequence). Losses at the gene ends were 5 bases for V and 2 bases for J; bases not matched to a gene: 8. The length of the CDR3 is 16 residues.